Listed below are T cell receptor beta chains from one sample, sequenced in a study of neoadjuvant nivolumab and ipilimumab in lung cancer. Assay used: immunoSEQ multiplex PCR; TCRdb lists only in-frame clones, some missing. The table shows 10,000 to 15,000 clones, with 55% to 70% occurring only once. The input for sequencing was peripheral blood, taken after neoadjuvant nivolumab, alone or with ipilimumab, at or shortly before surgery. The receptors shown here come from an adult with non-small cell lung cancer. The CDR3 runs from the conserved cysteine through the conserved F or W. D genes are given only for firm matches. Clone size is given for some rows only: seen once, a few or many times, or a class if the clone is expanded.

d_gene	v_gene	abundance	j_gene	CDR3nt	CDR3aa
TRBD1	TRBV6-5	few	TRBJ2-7	TGTGCCAGCAGGGAGAGGGGGCCCTACGAGCAGTACTTC	CASRERGPYEQYF
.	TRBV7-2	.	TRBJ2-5	TGTGCCAGCAGCTTATCTAACAGCGCTTCTGGGACCCAGTACTTC	CASSLSNSASGTQYF
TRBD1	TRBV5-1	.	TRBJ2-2	TGCGCCAGCAGCAGGGACAGCGCGAACACCGGGGAGCTGTTTTTT	CASSRDSANTGELFF
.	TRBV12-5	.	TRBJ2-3	TGTGCTAGTGGAGGGAGTGGCACAGATACGCAGTATTTT	CASGGSGTDTQYF
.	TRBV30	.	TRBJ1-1	TGTGCTCTAACAGGGATGAACACTGAAGCTTTCTTT	CALTGMNTEAFF
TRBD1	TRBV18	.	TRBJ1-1	TGTGCCAGCTCACCACCGAAGGGGGCAACTGAAGCTTTCTTT	CASSPPKGATEAFF
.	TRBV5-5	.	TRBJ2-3	TGTGCCAGCAGCTTGGAGGGTGGAGATACGCAGTATTTT	CASSLEGGDTQYF
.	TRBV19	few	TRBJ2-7	TGTGCCAGTAGTCCCCGGGACGTACGTACCTACGAGCAGTACTTC	CASSPRDVRTYEQYF
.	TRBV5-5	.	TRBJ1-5	TGTGCCAGCAGCTTGGACCCTCCGCCGCCCCAGCATTTT	CASSLDPPPPQHF
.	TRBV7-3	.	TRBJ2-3	TGTGCCAGCAGTCCGAACACAGATACGCAGTATTTT	CASSPNTDTQYF
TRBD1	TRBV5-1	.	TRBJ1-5	TGCGCCAGCAGCTTTACGACAGGGTCAAATCAGCCCCAGCATTTT	CASSFTTGSNQPQHF
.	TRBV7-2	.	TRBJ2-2	TGTGCCAGCAGCTCCCTTTCCGGGGAGCTGTTTTTT	CASSSLSGELFF
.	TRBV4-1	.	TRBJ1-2	TGCGCCAGCAGCCATGGGAGGGGTGACTATGGCTACACCTTC	CASSHGRGDYGYTF
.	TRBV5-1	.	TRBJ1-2	TGCGCCAGCAGCGGCCAGGTTAACTATGGCTACACCTTC	CASSGQVNYGYTF
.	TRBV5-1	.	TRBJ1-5	TGCGCCAGCAGCCTGGGAGGGGGGCCTGATCAGCCCCAGCATTTT	CASSLGGGPDQPQHF
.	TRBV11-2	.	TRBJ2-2	TGTGCCAGCAACCCGGCGTTGAACACCGGGGAGCTGTTTTTT	CASNPALNTGELFF
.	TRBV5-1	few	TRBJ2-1	TGCGCCAGCCTTGCTGGCCCCTCCTACAATGAGCAGTTCTTC	CASLAGPSYNEQFF
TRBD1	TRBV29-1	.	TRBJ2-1	TGCAGCGTTAAGTATTGGGACAGGGGGCTAAATGAGCAGTTCTTC	CSVKYWDRGLNEQFF
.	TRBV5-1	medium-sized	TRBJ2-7	TGCGCCAGCAGCTGGACTAAATCCTACGAGCAGTACTTC	CASSWTKSYEQYF
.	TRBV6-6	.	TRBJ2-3	TGTGCCAGCAACGAACAGTTCACAGATACGCAGTATTTT	CASNEQFTDTQYF
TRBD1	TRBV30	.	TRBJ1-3	TGTGCCTGGAAACCGGGACAGGGGAACACCATATATTTT	CAWKPGQGNTIYF
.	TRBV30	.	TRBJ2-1	TGTGCCTGGGCCAGGCTAGCGATCTACAATGAGCAGTTCTTC	CAWARLAIYNEQFF
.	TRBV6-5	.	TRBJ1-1	TGTGCCAGCAGCATAAGGGGCGCTGAAGCTTTCTTT	CASSIRGAEAFF
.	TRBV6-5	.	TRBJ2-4	TGTGCCAGCAGCCGACCCAAAAACATTCAGTACTTC	CASSRPKNIQYF
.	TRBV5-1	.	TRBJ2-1	TGCGCCAGCACCGATTCGCCAGACAATGAGCAGTTCTTC	CASTDSPDNEQFF
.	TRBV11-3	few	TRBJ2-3	TGTGCCAGCAGCCGGGCGGGACATACAACAGATACGCAGTATTTT	CASSRAGHTTDTQYF
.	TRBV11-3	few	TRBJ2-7	TGTGCCAGCAGCTTAGATCTTAGTAACTCCTACGAGCAGTACTTC	CASSLDLSNSYEQYF
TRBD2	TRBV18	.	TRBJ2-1	TGTGCCAGCTCCAACTCAGCGGGGCCTTACAATGAGCAGTTCTTC	CASSNSAGPYNEQFF
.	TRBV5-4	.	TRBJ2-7	TGTGCCAGCAGCTTGACGGCCAGAGCCTACGAGCAGTACTTC	CASSLTARAYEQYF